This entry lists 19 T cell receptor beta chains sequenced from one sample in a study of T cell responses to AZD1222 COVID-19 vaccine. Produced via immunoSEQ multiplex PCR; TCRdb's table is partial and in-frame only. The profile shows about 100,000 clones, about 90% of them singletons. Here the sequenced sample was peripheral blood, taken 28 days after the second AZD1222 dose. The receptors were gathered from an adult who received the AZD1222 COVID-19 vaccine.

V and J are TRBV5-5 and TRBJ2-1; a possible D gene is TRBD1 (5 bases). CDR3 length equals 12 residues. Germline V gene sequence: CDR1 SGHKS, CDR2 YYEKEE (reference sequence). V dropped 4 bases and J dropped 7 bases, with 9 bases sitting between them. CDR3 DNA sequence: TGTGCCAGCAGCCTAGGGGTAAATGAGCAGTTCTTC. It translates to CASSLGVNEQFF.

This clone was detected only once. The chain uses TRBV10-1 and TRBJ2-7; 10 nucleotides match TRBD2. The CDR3 contains 15 residues. Germline trimming cut 2 bases from V and 4 bases from J; bases unmatched to any gene: 5. Germline values: CDR1 WNHNN, CDR2 SYGVQD (reference sequence). The CDR3 DNA reads TGCGCCAGCAGTGAGCAAGCGGGAGGGCCTTACGAGCAGTACTTC. Encoded protein: CASSEQAGGPYEQYF.

V gene TRBV7-9 combines with J gene TRBJ1-1, with D possibly being TRBD1 (6 bases). Germline CDR1 SEHNR, CDR2 FQNEAQ (reference sequence). The CDR3 is made up of 16 amino acids. The ends were cut back, 0 bases at V and 4 bases at J, with 15 bases in the middle. The CDR3 DNA reads as TGTGCCAGCAGCTTAGCTGGGGGCGCCTCGGGCACTGAAGCTTTCTTT. It specifies CASSLAGGASGTEAFF.

The rearrangement uses TRBV21-1 and TRBJ1-3. TRBV21-1 is a listed pseudogene. This CDR3 comprises 15 residues. The CDR3, as DNA: TGTGCCAGTCTGCTGCTTGAAGGAGGCGGAAACACCATATATTTT. Amino acids: CASLLLEGGGNTIYF.

This clone was seen more than once but under ten times. The chain links TRBV6-6 to TRBJ2-3; 8 bases line up with TRBD2. Germline V lookup: CDR1 MNHNY, CDR2 SVGAGI (reference sequence). The junction had 7 bases not matched to a gene; V was cut back by 7 bases and J by 4 bases. The CDR3 is 14 residues long. In DNA form, the CDR3 reads TGTGCCAGCATCAAAGCGGGAGTACCAGATACGCAGTATTTT. Encoded protein: CASIKAGVPDTQYF.

The V and J genes are TRBV6-1 and TRBJ1-2; D not certain. The CDR3 extends over 13 amino acids. Germline CDR1 MNHNS, CDR2 SASEGT. The V and J ends lost 0 bases and 7 bases respectively, with 9 bases between them. The CDR3 coding sequence is TGTGCCAGCAGTGAAGCGGGAACGGCTGGCTACACCTTC. Protein: CASSEAGTAGYTF.

V usage is TRBV18 and J usage is TRBJ1-5, with D possibly TRBD1 on 6 matching bases. Germline V gives CDR1 KGHSH, CDR2 LQKENI. The V and J ends lost 6 bases and 9 bases respectively, with 15 bases between them. The CDR3 is 13 amino acids. The CDR3 spells CASSRDTGGPQHF. For the CDR3, the DNA is TGTGCCAGCTCTCGGGACACGGGGGGGCCCCAGCATTTT.

V and J are TRBV6-1 and TRBJ1-2; D gene uncertain. The germline gives CDR1 MNHNS, CDR2 SASEGT. V dropped 3 bases and J dropped 6 bases, with 5 bases sitting between them. CDR3 size: 11 residues. The CDR3 reads CASSDNDGYTF. The CDR3 DNA reads as TGTGCCAGCAGTGATAATGATGGCTACACCTTC.

The V and J genes are TRBV5-4 and TRBJ1-6; 7 nucleotides align to TRBD1. V lost 0 bases, J lost 9 bases, and 0 bases stayed unmatched. This CDR3 has 13 residues. Germline V CDR1 and CDR2: SGHNT, YYREEE (reference sequence). CDR3 in amino acids: CASSLGQGSPLHF. CDR3 DNA: TGTGCCAGCAGCTTGGGACAGGGTTCACCCCTCCACTTT. The full variable domain, in which reference TRBV5-4 and TRBJ1-6 provide the parts outside the CDR3, is ETGVTQSPTHLIKTRGQQVTLRCSSQSGHNTVSWYQQALGQGPQFIFQYYREEENGRGNFPPRFSGLQFPNYSSELNVNALELDDSALYLCASSLGQGSPLHFGNGTRLTVT.

This clone is a singleton in its sample. The chain joins TRBV27 to TRBJ2-7, with no clear D. The CDR3 spans 11 residues. The V gene's germline CDR1 is MNHEY and CDR2 SMNVEV (reference sequence). The ends were cut back, 4 bases at V and 2 bases at J, with 3 bases in the middle. DNA for the CDR3: TGTGCCAGCAGTTCCGCCTACGAGCAGTACTTC. Translating gives CASSSAYEQYF.

J is TRBJ2-7 and V is TRBV5-1, with D tentatively TRBD2 (6 bases). CDR3 length: 14 amino acids. Germline-derived CDR1 and CDR2 are SGHRS and YFSETQ. V lost 4 bases, J lost 0 bases, and 11 bases lay in between. The CDR3 DNA sequence: TGCGCCAGCAGCGTAGCGGCACACTCCTACGAGCAGTACTTC. It codes for CASSVAAHSYEQYF.

This chain joins TRBV5-1 and TRBJ2-1; tentative D call: TRBD2 (6 bases). CDR1 is SGHRS, CDR2 YFSETQ, per germline. The germline V and J ends were trimmed by 2 bases and 9 bases, with 21 bases remaining between them. The CDR3 runs to 16 residues. The CDR3 sequence: CASSFSGAGIGGEQFF. CDR3 DNA: TGCGCCAGCAGCTTCTCCGGTGCGGGAATTGGTGGTGAGCAGTTCTTC.

The V call is TRBV7-8, the J call TRBJ2-1, with unresolved D. With 2 bases removed from V and 5 bases from J, the gap between germline ends came to 16 bases. Looked up from germline, CDR1 is SGHVS and CDR2 is FQNEAQ. The CDR3 has 16 amino acids. The CDR3 sequence is CASSLRRMFNHNEQFF. CDR3 DNA sequence: TGTGCCAGCAGCTTAAGAAGGATGTTTAACCACAATGAGCAGTTCTTC.

There are a few counts of this clone. The chain's CDR3 is CASSEQTGGTDTQYF. CDR3 sequence (DNA): TGTGCCAGCAGTGAACAAACGGGAGGCACAGATACGCAGTATTTT. The chain is built from TRBV6-1 and TRBJ2-3, with D perhaps TRBD2 (6 bases). Germline CDR1 MNHNS, CDR2 SASEGT. V lost 2 bases to trimming and J lost 1 base, with 10 bases between them. This CDR3 has 15 residues.

V gene TRBV6-2 or TRBV6-3 combines with J gene TRBJ1-1; 8 bases are shared with TRBD1. The V gene end was trimmed by 0 bases and the J gene end by 11 bases; junction bases not matched to a gene: 5. Germline CDR1 is MNHEY and CDR2 is SVGEGT. The CDR3 is 13 amino acids. The CDR3 reads CASSYSGQVRAFF. The CDR3 nucleotides read TGTGCCAGCAGTTACTCGGGACAGGTTCGGGCTTTCTTT.

This clone has more than one count but fewer than ten. The rearrangement uses TRBV5-1 and TRBJ1-6; TRBD1 aligns across 7 bases. Germline-derived CDR1 and CDR2 are SGHRS and YFSETQ. The CDR3 spans 15 residues. J lost 11 bases, V lost 1 base, and 9 bases had no gene match. The CDR3 spells CASSLMGQGVAPLHF. DNA of the CDR3: TGCGCCAGCAGCTTGATGGGTCAGGGGGTTGCACCCCTCCACTTT. Full variable domain (outside the CDR3, taken from reference TRBV5-1 and TRBJ1-6): KAGVTQTPRYLIKTRGQQVTLSCSPISGHRSVSWYQQTPGQGLQFLFEYFSETQRNKGNFPGRFSGRQFSNSRSEMNVSTLELGDSALYLCASSLMGQGVAPLHFGNGTRLTVT.

V gene TRBV5-1 combines with J gene TRBJ1-2; tentative D call: TRBD1 (5 bases). In germline, CDR1 is SGHRS, CDR2 YFSETQ. The CDR3 runs to 14 residues. Trimming left V 0 bases short and J 3 bases short, with 9 bases between. The CDR3 DNA reads as TGCGCCAGCAGCTTGGGGGGCGCAGACTATGGCTACACCTTC. This gives the protein CASSLGGADYGYTF.

In nucleotides, the CDR3 is TGTGCCAGCAGCTTAATGGGGGGCAGGAATTCACCCCTCCACTTT. Translation: CASSLMGGRNSPLHF. This rearrangement joins TRBV11-2 to TRBJ1-6, with TRBD1 as a possible D gene (6 bases). This CDR3 has 15 amino acids. Germline V gene data show CDR1 as SGHAT and CDR2 as FQNNGV. Trimming took 2 bases from V and 7 from J, leaving 12 bases between them.

V usage is TRBV6-5 and J usage is TRBJ1-6, with D perhaps TRBD1 (5 bases). Germline V gene lookup returns CDR1 MNHEY and CDR2 SVGAGI. The ends were cut back, 7 bases at V and 5 bases at J, with 15 bases in the middle. The CDR3 runs to 15 residues. CDR3 in amino acids: CASNSWGGNNSPLHF. As DNA, the CDR3 is TGTGCCAGCAACTCCTGGGGGGGGAATAATTCACCCCTCCACTTT.